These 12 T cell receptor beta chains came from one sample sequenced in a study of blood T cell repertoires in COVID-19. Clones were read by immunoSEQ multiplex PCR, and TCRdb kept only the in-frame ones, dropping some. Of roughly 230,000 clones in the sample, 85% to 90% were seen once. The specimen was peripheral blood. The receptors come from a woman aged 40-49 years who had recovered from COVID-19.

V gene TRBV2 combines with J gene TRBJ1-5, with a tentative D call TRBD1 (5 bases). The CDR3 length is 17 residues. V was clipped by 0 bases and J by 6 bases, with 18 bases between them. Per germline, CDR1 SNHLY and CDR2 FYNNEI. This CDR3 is CASSEAAGPPRGQPQHF. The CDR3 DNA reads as TGTGCCAGCAGTGAAGCGGCAGGGCCGCCGCGGGGTCAGCCCCAGCATTTT. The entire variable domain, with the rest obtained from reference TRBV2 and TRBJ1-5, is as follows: EPEVTQTPSHQVTQMGQEVILRCVPISNHLYFYWYRQILGQKVEFLVSFYNNEISEKSEIFDDQFSVERPDGSNFTLKIRSTKLEDSAMYFCASSEAAGPPRGQPQHFGDGTRLSIL.

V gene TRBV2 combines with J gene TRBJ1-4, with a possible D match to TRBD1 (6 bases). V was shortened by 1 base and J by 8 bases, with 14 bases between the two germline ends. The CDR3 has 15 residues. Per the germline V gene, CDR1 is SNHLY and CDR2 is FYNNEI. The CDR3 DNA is TGTGCCAGCAGTGAAGAGGCAGGGGATCACGAAAAACTGTTTTTT. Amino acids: CASSEEAGDHEKLFF.

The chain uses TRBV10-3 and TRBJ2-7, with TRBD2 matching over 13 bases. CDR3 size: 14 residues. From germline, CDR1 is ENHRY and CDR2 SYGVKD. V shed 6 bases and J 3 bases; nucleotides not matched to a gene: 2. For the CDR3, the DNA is TGTGCCATCAGCGGGACTAGCGGGGACTACGAGCAGTACTTC. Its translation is CAISGTSGDYEQYF.

For the CDR3, the DNA is TGTGCCAGTAGTCCCGGACTAGTGTCAATCTACGAGCAGTACGTC. It codes for CASSPGLVSIYEQYV. The chain has TRBV19 and TRBJ2-7; the match to TRBD2 covers 7 bases. The CDR3 loop spans 15 amino acids. Looked up from germline, CDR1 is LNHDA and CDR2 is SQIVND (reference sequence). With V trimmed by 5 bases and J by 3 bases, 10 bases remained unmatched.

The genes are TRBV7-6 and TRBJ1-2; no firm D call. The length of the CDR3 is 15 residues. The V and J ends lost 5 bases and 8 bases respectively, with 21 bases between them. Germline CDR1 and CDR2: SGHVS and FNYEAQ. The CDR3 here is CASSPVGRSTGGYTF. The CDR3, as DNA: TGTGCCAGCAGCCCGGTCGGGAGGTCTACGGGGGGCTACACCTTC.

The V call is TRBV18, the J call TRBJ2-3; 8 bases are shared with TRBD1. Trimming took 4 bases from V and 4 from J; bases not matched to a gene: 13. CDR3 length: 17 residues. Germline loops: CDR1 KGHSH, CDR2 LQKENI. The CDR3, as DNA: TGTGCCAGCTCACAAAACCAGCGATCGACAGGGGCAGATACGCAGTATTTT. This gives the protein CASSQNQRSTGADTQYF.

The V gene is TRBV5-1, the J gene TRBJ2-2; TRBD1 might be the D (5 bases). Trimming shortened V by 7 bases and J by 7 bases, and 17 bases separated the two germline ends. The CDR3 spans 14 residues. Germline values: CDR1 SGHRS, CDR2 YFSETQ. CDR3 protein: CASGVDGQGGELFF. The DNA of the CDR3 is TGCGCCAGCGGCGTGGACGGGCAGGGCGGGGAGCTGTTTTTT.

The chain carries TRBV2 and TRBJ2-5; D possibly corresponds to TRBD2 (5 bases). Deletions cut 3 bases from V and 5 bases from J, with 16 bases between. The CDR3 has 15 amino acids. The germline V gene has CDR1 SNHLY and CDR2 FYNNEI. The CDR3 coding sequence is TGTGCCAGCAGTGACTCAGGACTTCAAACGGAGACCCAGTACTTC. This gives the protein CASSDSGLQTETQYF.

CDR3 nucleotides: TGCGCCAGCAGCCCCAAGGATTTATCCAGGACAGGGGGCGCGTATGGCTACACCTTC. It specifies CASSPKDLSRTGGAYGYTF. The chain recombines TRBV4-1 with TRBJ1-2; the match to TRBD1 covers 11 bases. Trimming at V came to 4 bases and at J to 5 bases, leaving 18 bases not matched to a gene. This CDR3 has 19 amino acids. The germline gives CDR1 MGHRA, CDR2 YSYEKL.

CDR3: CASSITGGTNEKLFF. The DNA of the CDR3 is TGTGCCAGCAGCATCACGGGAGGTACTAATGAAAAACTGTTTTTT. The chain has TRBV5-6 and TRBJ1-4; D not resolved. The CDR3 is 15 residues long. The ends were cut back, 4 bases at V and 2 bases at J, with 12 bases in the middle. Germline V gene lookup returns CDR1 SGHDT and CDR2 YYEEEE. Drawing the rest from reference TRBV5-6 and TRBJ1-4, the complete variable domain is DAGVTQSPTHLIKTRGQQVTLRCSPKSGHDTVSWYQQALGQGPQFIFQYYEEEERQRGNFPDRFSGHQFPNYSSELNVNALLLGDSALYLCASSITGGTNEKLFFGSGTQLSVL.

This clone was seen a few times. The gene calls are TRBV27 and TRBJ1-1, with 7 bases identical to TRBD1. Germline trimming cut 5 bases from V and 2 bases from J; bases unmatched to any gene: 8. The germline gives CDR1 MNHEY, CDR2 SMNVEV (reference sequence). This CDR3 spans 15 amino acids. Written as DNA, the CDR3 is TGTGCCAGCAGTCCGGGACAGACTCGTAACACTGAAGCTTTCTTT. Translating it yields CASSPGQTRNTEAFF.

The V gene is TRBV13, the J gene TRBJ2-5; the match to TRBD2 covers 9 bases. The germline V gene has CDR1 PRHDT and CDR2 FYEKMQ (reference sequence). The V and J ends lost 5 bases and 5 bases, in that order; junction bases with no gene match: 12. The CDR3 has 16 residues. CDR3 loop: CASSPTLAGQGETQYF. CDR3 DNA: TGTGCCAGCAGCCCGACTCTAGCGGGGCAGGGGGAGACCCAGTACTTC.